This is a list of T cell receptor beta chains from one sample in a study of T cells in Graves' hyperthyroidism and ophthalmopathy. TCRdb re-derived calls from the multiplex PCR reads in MiXCR, one entry per CDR3 protein. The table has about 350,000 distinct CDR3 sequences, more than 11% seen once. The sequencing input was blood. Receptors were obtained from a woman aged 25 to 39 with Graves' hyperthyroidism. Both conserved end residues are part of each CDR3. Each record gives: clone size, V gene, J gene, D gene, CDR3 DNA, CDR3 protein. The D gene is left open where the match is weak. Rows give clone size only sometimes, using once, few, many, or a class for an expanded clone.

abundance: -
v_gene: TRBV11-2
j_gene: TRBJ1-2
d_gene: -
CDR3nt: TGTGCCAGCAGCTTTTCAATTGACAGAAGGGGGAATGGCTACACCTTC
CDR3aa: CASSFSIDRRGNGYTF

abundance: -
v_gene: TRBV20-1
j_gene: TRBJ2-7
d_gene: TRBD2
CDR3nt: TGCGGTGCTAGACCGGGACTAGTTCTCTACGAGCAGTACTTC
CDR3aa: CGARPGLVLYEQYF

abundance: many
v_gene: TRBV28
j_gene: TRBJ2-1
d_gene: TRBD2
CDR3nt: TGTGCCAGCGTGGGTGCGGGAGGCTACAATGAGCAGTTCTTC
CDR3aa: CASVGAGGYNEQFF

abundance: few
v_gene: TRBV20-1
j_gene: TRBJ1-1
d_gene: -
CDR3nt: TGCAGTGCTAGTTCAACCACAGGGTTTGGGTCTGAAGCTTTCTTT
CDR3aa: CSASSTTGFGSEAFF

abundance: many
v_gene: TRBV29-1
j_gene: TRBJ2-3
d_gene: TRBD2
CDR3nt: TGCAGCGTTGAGGCTAGCGGGAGCCACGGAGATACGCAGTATTTT
CDR3aa: CSVEASGSHGDTQYF

abundance: many
v_gene: TRBV6-2/TRBV6-3
j_gene: TRBJ2-7
d_gene: -
CDR3nt: TGTGCCAGCCTGGGGCGGAGGGACTACGAGCAGTACTTC
CDR3aa: CASLGRRDYEQYF

abundance: few
v_gene: TRBV24-1
j_gene: TRBJ2-3
d_gene: -
CDR3nt: TGTGCCACCAGTGTTACGGGGTTTGATACGCAGTATTTT
CDR3aa: CATSVTGFDTQYF

abundance: -
v_gene: TRBV28
j_gene: TRBJ2-2
d_gene: TRBD1
CDR3nt: TGTGCCAGCATGGGGACAGCCATCACCGGGGAGCTGTTTTTT
CDR3aa: CASMGTAITGELFF

abundance: few
v_gene: TRBV30
j_gene: TRBJ1-5
d_gene: TRBD1
CDR3nt: TGTGCCTGGAGTGAGAGGGTCGGGACAGCGAATCAGCCCCAGCATTTT
CDR3aa: CAWSERVGTANQPQHF

abundance: many
v_gene: TRBV30
j_gene: TRBJ1-6
d_gene: -
CDR3nt: TGTGCCTGGGGAGGATCCCGAGTTTCACCCCTCCACTTT
CDR3aa: CAWGGSRVSPLHF

abundance: many
v_gene: TRBV20-1
j_gene: TRBJ2-7
d_gene: -
CDR3nt: TGCAGTGCTAGTCTGGGACCCTCCGATGAGCAGTACTTC
CDR3aa: CSASLGPSDEQYF

abundance: few
v_gene: TRBV20-1
j_gene: TRBJ1-3
d_gene: -
CDR3nt: TGCAGTGCATCGTCTGGTCCCGGAAACACCATATATTTT
CDR3aa: CSASSGPGNTIYF

abundance: many
v_gene: TRBV27
j_gene: TRBJ1-2
d_gene: TRBD1
CDR3nt: TGTGCCAGCAGTCCGGACAGGTTTAACTATGGCTACACCTTC
CDR3aa: CASSPDRFNYGYTF

abundance: few
v_gene: TRBV3-1
j_gene: TRBJ2-3
d_gene: TRBD2
CDR3nt: TGTGCCAGCAGCCAAGGTTTATCACGCGGGAGGTCCACAGATACGCAGTATTTT
CDR3aa: CASSQGLSRGRSTDTQYF

abundance: many
v_gene: TRBV29-1
j_gene: TRBJ2-3
d_gene: -
CDR3nt: TGCAGCGTCTCAGGGGGCACAGATACGCAGTATTTT
CDR3aa: CSVSGGTDTQYF

abundance: -
v_gene: TRBV5-1
j_gene: TRBJ2-1
d_gene: -
CDR3nt: TGCGCCAGCAACAAGCAGTGGGGGAGGCGGACGGGGGACGACAATGAGCAGCTCTTC
CDR3aa: CASNKQWGRRTGDDNEQLF

abundance: -
v_gene: TRBV5-6
j_gene: TRBJ1-2
d_gene: TRBD1
CDR3nt: TGTGCCAGCAGCGTCATCCGGGACAGGGAAGTTCGTGGCTACACCTTC
CDR3aa: CASSVIRDREVRGYTF

abundance: many
v_gene: TRBV2
j_gene: TRBJ2-3
d_gene: TRBD1
CDR3nt: TGTGCCAGCAGAAACGGACAGGGGCCAGATACGCAGTATTTT
CDR3aa: CASRNGQGPDTQYF

abundance: few
v_gene: TRBV5-1
j_gene: TRBJ2-1
d_gene: TRBD2
CDR3nt: TGCGCCAGCAGCGCGCCTAGCGGGTCGACTTACAATGAGCAGTTCTTC
CDR3aa: CASSAPSGSTYNEQFF

abundance: few
v_gene: TRBV7-9
j_gene: TRBJ1-4
d_gene: -
CDR3nt: TGTGCCAGCAGCTTAGTCGGCCCGGGTCTGTTTTTT
CDR3aa: CASSLVGPGLFF

abundance: -
v_gene: TRBV25-1
j_gene: TRBJ2-7
d_gene: -
CDR3nt: TGTGCCAGCAGTGGGACGGCCTCCTACGAGCAGTACTTC
CDR3aa: CASSGTASYEQYF

abundance: -
v_gene: TRBV6-1
j_gene: TRBJ2-1
d_gene: -
CDR3nt: TGTGCCAGCAGTGAAGGTATAGGCACCGAAAGTGGTATGGAGCAGTTCTTC
CDR3aa: CASSEGIGTESGMEQFF

abundance: -
v_gene: TRBV30
j_gene: TRBJ1-1
d_gene: -
CDR3nt: TGTGCCTGGACTCTTACCGGGACTGAAGCTTTCTTT
CDR3aa: CAWTLTGTEAFF

abundance: many
v_gene: TRBV28
j_gene: TRBJ1-6
d_gene: -
CDR3nt: TGTGCCAGCAGTTGGGGGGCAAAATCCTATAATTCACCCCTCCACTTT
CDR3aa: CASSWGAKSYNSPLHF

abundance: few
v_gene: TRBV3-1
j_gene: TRBJ2-5
d_gene: -
CDR3nt: TGTGCCAGCAGCCAAGGATCAGGGACAAGGGAGACCCAGTACTTC
CDR3aa: CASSQGSGTRETQYF

abundance: few
v_gene: TRBV20-1
j_gene: TRBJ2-5
d_gene: TRBD2
CDR3nt: TGCAGTCCTAAGGGGGCTAGCGGGAGGGCCCGGGAGACCCAGTACTTC
CDR3aa: CSPKGASGRARETQYF

abundance: many
v_gene: TRBV7-2
j_gene: TRBJ2-5
d_gene: TRBD2
CDR3nt: TGTGCCAGCAGCCCAACAGCGGGGGCGAGGGAGACCCAGTACTTC
CDR3aa: CASSPTAGARETQYF

abundance: few
v_gene: TRBV11-2
j_gene: TRBJ1-1
d_gene: -
CDR3nt: TGTGCCAGCAGCTCAATAGGCACTGAAGCTTTCTTT
CDR3aa: CASSSIGTEAFF

abundance: few
v_gene: TRBV9
j_gene: TRBJ2-5
d_gene: -
CDR3nt: TGTGCCAGCACCCCCTCCCCAACGGAGACCCAGTACTTC
CDR3aa: CASTPSPTETQYF

abundance: -
v_gene: TRBV4-2
j_gene: TRBJ2-7
d_gene: TRBD2
CDR3nt: TGTGCCAGCAGCCAAGACGACAGAGCTAGCGGTAGCTCCTACGAGCAGTACTTC
CDR3aa: CASSQDDRASGSSYEQYF

abundance: -
v_gene: TRBV29-1
j_gene: TRBJ2-7
d_gene: -
CDR3nt: TGCAGCGTTGTATTGAATGGCCGAAGTATCTACGAGCAGTACTTC
CDR3aa: CSVVLNGRSIYEQYF

abundance: -
v_gene: TRBV5-1
j_gene: TRBJ2-1
d_gene: TRBD2
CDR3nt: TGCGCCAGCAGCTGGACTAGCGGGAGAGGGAATGAGCAGTTCTTC
CDR3aa: CASSWTSGRGNEQFF

abundance: -
v_gene: TRBV20-1
j_gene: TRBJ1-1
d_gene: TRBD1
CDR3nt: TGCAGCGCGAATTGGGACAGGGAGAACACTGAAGCTTTCTTT
CDR3aa: CSANWDRENTEAFF

abundance: few
v_gene: TRBV18
j_gene: TRBJ1-1
d_gene: -
CDR3nt: TGTGCCAGCTCACCACCGGTCGGAGTCACTGAAGCTTTCTTT
CDR3aa: CASSPPVGVTEAFF

abundance: many
v_gene: TRBV27
j_gene: TRBJ2-5
d_gene: -
CDR3nt: TGTGCCAGCAGTTTTCGGGGTGGGCCAGAGACCCAGTACTTC
CDR3aa: CASSFRGGPETQYF

abundance: many
v_gene: TRBV2
j_gene: TRBJ2-1
d_gene: -
CDR3nt: TGTGCCGGAAGAGAGGGAGGCAATGAGCAGTTCTTC
CDR3aa: CAGREGGNEQFF

abundance: -
v_gene: TRBV14
j_gene: TRBJ1-4
d_gene: -
CDR3nt: TGTGCCAGCAGCCAAGATCTGGGGGAAAAACTGTTTTTT
CDR3aa: CASSQDLGEKLFF

abundance: few
v_gene: TRBV5-1
j_gene: TRBJ2-5
d_gene: -
CDR3nt: TGCGCCAGCAGCTTGGGAAGGGAGACCCAGTACTTC
CDR3aa: CASSLGRETQYF

abundance: many
v_gene: TRBV28
j_gene: TRBJ2-2
d_gene: -
CDR3nt: TGTGCCAGCAGGTTGGGATCCGGGGAGCTGTTTTTT
CDR3aa: CASRLGSGELFF